These 27 T cell receptor beta chains originate from one sample sequenced in a study of cytomegalovirus exposure and HLA in healthy donors. The PCR made use of 60 Vbeta and 13 Jbeta primers. TCRdb's copy holds only in-frame clones and misses some; the assay was immunoSEQ multiplex PCR. The table lists approximately 290,000 clones, approximately 80% of them singletons. Sequenced: PBMCs. The receptors were sampled from a girl aged 2-10 years in good health and CMV-seronegative.

The chain couples TRBV9 to TRBJ2-5; D is undetermined. Germline-derived CDR1 and CDR2 are SGDLS and YYNGEE. This CDR3 comprises 13 residues. V was cut by 3 bases and J by 7 bases, with 13 bases left in between. The CDR3 sequence: CASSDRLVGTQYF. The CDR3 DNA sequence: TGTGCCAGCAGCGATAGACTCGTCGGGACCCAGTACTTC. The entire variable domain, with the rest obtained from reference TRBV9 and TRBJ2-5, is as follows: DSGVTQTPKHLITATGQRVTLRCSPRSGDLSVYWYQQSLDQGLQFLIQYYNGEERAKGNILERFSAQQFPDLHSELNLSSLELGDSALYFCASSDRLVGTQYFGPGTRLLVL.

The chain carries TRBV6-4 and TRBJ1-6; D unresolved. The CDR3 extends over 15 amino acids. CDR1 is MRHNA and CDR2 is SNTAGT in the germline V gene. Trimming removed 5 bases at V and 7 bases at J, with 15 bases between. CDR3 nucleotide sequence: TGTGCCAGCAGTCCGGGAGGACGGTACAATTCACCCCTCCACTTT. Its translation is CASSPGGRYNSPLHF.

The J gene is TRBJ2-7, the V gene TRBV19; D may be TRBD2 (5 bases). The CDR3 runs to 15 residues. From germline, CDR1 is LNHDA and CDR2 SQIVND (reference sequence). Trimming left V 2 bases short and J 5 bases short, with 16 bases between. As DNA, the CDR3 is TGTGCCAGTAGTATATTGGCGGGCACCCTCCACGAGCAGTACTTC. Encoded protein: CASSILAGTLHEQYF. Based on the CDR3 plus reference TRBV19 and TRBJ2-7, the full variable domain is DGGITQSPKYLFRKEGQNVTLSCEQNLNHDAMYWYRQDPGQGLRLIYYSQIVNDFQKGDIAEGYSVSREKKESFPLTVTSAQKNPTAFYLCASSILAGTLHEQYFGPGTRLTVT.

For this clone: Additional DNA sequences in this sample encode the identical CDR3. The J gene is TRBJ2-7, the V gene TRBV4-2; 8 nucleotides match TRBD2. The CDR3 spans 15 residues. Germline CDR1 reads LGHNA; CDR2 reads YNFKEQ. The V gene end was trimmed by 0 bases and the J gene end by 1 base; junction bases not matched to a gene: 2. DNA of the CDR3: TGTGCCAGCAGCCAAGAGAGCGGGAGTTCCTACGAGCAGTACTTC. Translated, it gives CASSQESGSSYEQYF.

The J gene is TRBJ2-2, the V gene TRBV6-1; D not certain. Per the germline V gene, CDR1 is MNHNS and CDR2 is SASEGT. The length of the CDR3 is 15 residues. V shed 1 base and J shed 2 bases, with 8 bases lying between them. CDR3 bases: TGTGCCAGCAGTGAAGGCTGGAGTAACACCGGGGAGCTGTTTTTT. Residues: CASSEGWSNTGELFF.

V gene TRBV27 combines with J gene TRBJ2-7; the match to TRBD1 covers 10 bases. V lost 6 bases, J lost 2 bases, and 4 bases stayed unmatched. There are 14 residues in the CDR3. Germline CDR1 reads MNHEY; CDR2 reads SMNVEV (reference sequence). The CDR3 region is CASSGTGAAYEQYF. The CDR3 DNA is TGTGCCAGCAGCGGGACAGGGGCCGCCTACGAGCAGTACTTC.

V usage is TRBV5-8 and J usage is TRBJ1-2, with a possible D match to TRBD1 (5 bases). The germline CDR1 and CDR2 sequences are SGHTS and YDEGEE. V lost 0 bases and J lost 3, with 24 bases in between. This CDR3 comprises 19 residues. CDR3 amino acids: CASSLGRGTQRSFYYGYTF. The DNA for the CDR3 is TGTGCCAGCAGCTTGGGGCGGGGCACACAGCGCTCGTTTTACTATGGCTACACCTTC.

This rearrangement joins TRBV28 to TRBJ2-3, with 9 bases fitting TRBD1. CDR1 MDHEN and CDR2 SYDVKM come from the germline V gene. V lost 7 bases, J lost 8 bases, and 19 bases stayed unmatched. The CDR3 spans 17 residues. Here the CDR3 reads CASKKFSGTGLSSTQYF. The DNA of the CDR3 is TGTGCCAGCAAAAAATTCTCCGGGACAGGGTTATCGAGTACGCAGTATTTT. Full variable domain (outside the CDR3, taken from reference TRBV28 and TRBJ2-3): DVKVTQSSRYLVKRTGEKVFLECVQDMDHENMFWYRQDPGLGLRLIYFSYDVKMKEKGDIPEGYSVSREKKERFSLILESASTNQTSMYLCASKKFSGTGLSSTQYFGPGTRLTVL.

This chain uses TRBV7-8 with TRBJ1-1, with 8 bases that match TRBD1. J lost 5 bases, V lost 4 bases, and 12 bases had no gene match. This CDR3 contains 16 residues. Germline CDR1 reads SGHVS; CDR2 reads FQNEAQ. CDR3 bases: TGTGCCAGCAGCTATAGGAGACAGGGGTTTGTGACTGAAGCTTTCTTT. The encoded protein is CASSYRRQGFVTEAFF. Drawing the rest from reference TRBV7-8 and TRBJ1-1, the complete variable domain is GAGVSQSPRYKVAKRGQDVALRCDPISGHVSLFWYQQALGQGPEFLTYFQNEAQLDKSGLPSDRFFAERPEGSVSTLKIQRTQQEDSAVYLCASSYRRQGFVTEAFFGQGTRLTVV.

This clone turned up a few times. In nucleotides, the CDR3 is TGCGCCAGCAGCCAAGATCAGGGGGGCGATGAGCAGTTCTTC. Encoded protein: CASSQDQGGDEQFF. The rearrangement joins TRBV4-1 to TRBJ2-1; maybe TRBD1 (7 bases). The germline V and J ends were trimmed by 0 bases and 8 bases, with 11 bases remaining between them. The CDR3 has 14 residues. Per germline, CDR1 MGHRA and CDR2 YSYEKL.

This chain joins TRBV28 and TRBJ2-4; possibly TRBD2 for D (5 bases). From germline, CDR1 is MDHEN and CDR2 SYDVKM. V shed 2 bases and J shed 0 bases, with 23 bases lying between them. The CDR3 length is 20 residues. This chain's CDR3 is CASSLISNHEGWLAKNIQYF. The CDR3 nucleotides read TGTGCCAGCAGTTTAATTTCCAACCATGAGGGTTGGCTAGCCAAAAACATTCAGTACTTC.

This clone was found once. The chain has TRBV30 and TRBJ2-7, with 10 bases matching TRBD2. V lost 5 bases to trimming and J lost 6 bases; unmatched junction nucleotides: 10. Germline lookup yields CDR1 GTSNPN and CDR2 SVGIG (reference sequence). The CDR3 totals 14 residues. CDR3 in DNA: TGTGCCTGGGGGTTAGCGGGAGGCACCCTCGAGCAGTACTTC. The encoded protein is CAWGLAGGTLEQYF.

This clone was detected only a few times. The V gene is TRBV28, the J gene TRBJ2-7; a possible D gene is TRBD1 (6 bases). The V end was cut by 0 bases, the J end by 6 bases, with 15 bases between. Germline V lookup: CDR1 MDHEN, CDR2 SYDVKM. The CDR3 contains 15 residues. The CDR3, as DNA: TGTGCCAGCAGTTTATGGGGACAATGGGCCTGCGAGCAGTACTTC. It specifies CASSLWGQWACEQYF.

This clone has more than one count but fewer than ten. The chain has TRBV4-2 and TRBJ1-6; 9 nucleotides match TRBD1. V gave up 1 base and J gave up 3 bases; unmatched junction bases: 4. The CDR3 is made up of 17 amino acids. Germline lookup yields CDR1 LGHNA and CDR2 YNFKEQ. The DNA for the CDR3 is TGTGCCAGCAGCCAAGTTAGGACAGGGGACTATAATTCACCCCTCCACTTT. Translated, it gives CASSQVRTGDYNSPLHF.

V usage is TRBV14 and J usage is TRBJ2-7, with a tentative D call TRBD1 (6 bases). The germline V and J ends were trimmed by 1 base and 2 bases, with 12 bases remaining between them. CDR3 length: 15 residues. Per the germline V gene, CDR1 is SGHDN and CDR2 is FVKESK. The CDR3 sequence is CASSQVGQGTYEQYF. CDR3 DNA sequence: TGTGCCAGCAGCCAAGTAGGGCAGGGGACCTACGAGCAGTACTTC.

In DNA, the CDR3 is TGTGCCAGCAGCGTGGCAGGGGAGCTGTTTTTT. The encoded protein is CASSVAGELFF. V usage is TRBV9 and J usage is TRBJ2-2; D remains ambiguous. Trimming cost V 2 bases and J 8 bases, with 4 bases left between them. CDR1 is SGDLS and CDR2 is YYNGEE in the germline V gene. The CDR3 extends over 11 amino acids.

The chain has TRBV10-2 and TRBJ1-5; D is unclear. Germline-derived CDR1 and CDR2 are WSHSY and SAAADI. The CDR3 has 15 amino acids. V dropped 5 bases and J dropped 4 bases, with 15 bases sitting between them. The CDR3 DNA reads as TGCGCCAGCAGTCCCGGTGGAGTTTCTAATCAGCCCCAGCATTTT. Translated: CASSPGGVSNQPQHF.

The chain has TRBV4-2 and TRBJ1-5, with 9 bases aligning to TRBD1. Germline V lookup: CDR1 LGHNA, CDR2 YNFKEQ. The V segment lost 0 bases and the J segment 7 bases; nucleotides outside the gene matches: 7. The CDR3 is 16 residues long. Here the CDR3 DNA reads TGTGCCAGCAGCCAAGAACTGGGACAGGGTCAACAGCCCCAGCATTTT. It is translated as CASSQELGQGQQPQHF.

The chain combines TRBV28 with TRBJ2-5, with 10 bases aligning to TRBD2. Germline CDR1 MDHEN, CDR2 SYDVKM. This CDR3 contains 17 residues. J was trimmed by 2 bases and V by 4 bases; bases with no gene match: 10. In nucleotides, the CDR3 is TGTGCCAGCAGTTCTACACTAGCGGGGCATTTACAAGAGACCCAGTACTTC. Its translation is CASSSTLAGHLQETQYF.

This clone has only one observation. The chain links TRBV9 to TRBJ1-3, with no clear D. V was trimmed by 0 bases and J by 4 bases, leaving 8 bases between them. Looked up from germline, CDR1 is SGDLS and CDR2 is YYNGEE. The CDR3 consists of 14 residues. The CDR3, as DNA: TGTGCCAGCAGCGTAGCTACGAGGGGAAACACCATATATTTT. This sequence encodes CASSVATRGNTIYF. Filled out from reference TRBV9 and TRBJ1-3, the complete variable domain reads DSGVTQTPKHLITATGQRVTLRCSPRSGDLSVYWYQQSLDQGLQFLIQYYNGEERAKGNILERFSAQQFPDLHSELNLSSLELGDSALYFCASSVATRGNTIYFGEGSWLTVV.

The V gene is TRBV28, the J gene TRBJ2-1, with 8 bases aligning to TRBD1. Germline V gene data show CDR1 as MDHEN and CDR2 as SYDVKM. Trimming removed 3 bases from V and 6 bases from J; junction bases left unmatched: 1. The CDR3 is made up of 13 amino acids. CDR3: CASSLGTGNEQFF. CDR3 bases: TGTGCCAGCAGTTTGGGGACAGGCAATGAGCAGTTCTTC. Using reference TRBV28 and TRBJ2-1 for the parts outside the CDR3, the full variable domain is DVKVTQSSRYLVKRTGEKVFLECVQDMDHENMFWYRQDPGLGLRLIYFSYDVKMKEKGDIPEGYSVSREKKERFSLILESASTNQTSMYLCASSLGTGNEQFFGPGTRLTVL.

The chain has TRBV28 and TRBJ1-1, with D possibly matching TRBD1 (5 bases). This CDR3 has 13 residues. Germline values: CDR1 MDHEN, CDR2 SYDVKM. Trimming shortened V by 6 bases and J by 12 bases, and 20 bases separated the two germline ends. The CDR3 nucleotides read TGTGCCAGCAGCCAGACAGCGAACACTGAGTCTTTCTTT. Protein product: CASSQTANTESFF.

For this clone: Other DNA sequences from this sample encode an identical CDR3 as well. The gene calls are TRBV18 and TRBJ2-7; 7 nucleotides align to TRBD1. This CDR3 is built from 13 residues. Germline assignment: CDR1 KGHSH and CDR2 LQKENI. The junction had 3 bases not matched to a gene; V was cut back by 3 bases and J by 4 bases. In DNA, the CDR3 is TGTGCCAGCTCACCCAGGGGGTCTTACGAGCAGTACTTC. Protein product: CASSPRGSYEQYF.

The chain is built from TRBV5-5 and TRBJ1-1; D remains ambiguous. The length of the CDR3 is 15 residues. The germline V and J ends were trimmed by 3 bases and 5 bases, with 17 bases remaining between them. Germline V gene data show CDR1 as SGHKS and CDR2 as YYEKEE (reference sequence). The CDR3 here is CASSYRNRGLTEAFF. In DNA form, the CDR3 reads TGTGCCAGCAGCTACCGGAATCGGGGTCTGACTGAAGCTTTCTTT.

The CDR3 region is CASRDISSNYGYTF. The CDR3 nucleotides are TGTGCCAGCCGGGACATTTCATCTAACTATGGCTACACCTTC. The V call is TRBV27, the J call TRBJ1-2; tentative D call: TRBD1 (6 bases). Trimming removed 8 bases from V and 0 bases from J, with 13 bases in between. Germline CDR1 and CDR2: MNHEY and SMNVEV (reference sequence). The CDR3 has 14 residues.

The chain is built from TRBV10-3 and TRBJ2-7; D perhaps matches TRBD2 (6 bases). Germline CDR1 is ENHRY and CDR2 is SYGVKD. With 6 bases removed from V and 7 bases from J, the gap between germline ends came to 13 bases. The CDR3 has 12 amino acids. Here the CDR3 reads CAISQGREEQYF. The CDR3 DNA reads as TGTGCCATCAGCCAAGGTCGGGAGGAGCAGTACTTC.

A word on this clone: This CDR3 is also generated by other DNA sequences in the sample. This chain uses TRBV9 with TRBJ2-5; 13 bases match TRBD2. In germline, CDR1 is SGDLS, CDR2 YYNGEE. V lost 3 bases, J lost 2 bases, and 1 base stayed unmatched. The CDR3 loop spans 15 amino acids. CDR3 DNA: TGTGCCAGCAGCGGGACTAGCGGGGGACAAGAGACCCAGTACTTC. Its translation is CASSGTSGGQETQYF.